Following are 14 T cell receptor beta chains from one sample sequenced in a study of blood T cell repertoires in COVID-19. The repertoire was sequenced with immunoSEQ multiplex PCR; TCRdb's copy has only in-frame clones and lacks some. The sample records about 270,000 clones, around 89% being singletons. Material: PBMCs or T cells enriched from blood (not recorded which). The receptor source for this set is a woman younger than 35 who had recovered from COVID-19.

V is TRBV5-1 and J is TRBJ2-1; 11 bases fit TRBD2. Germline trimming cut 2 bases from V and 6 bases from J; bases unmatched to any gene: 13. The CDR3 contains 18 residues. Germline V lookup: CDR1 SGHRS, CDR2 YFSETQ. The CDR3 spells CASSFLGLAGGQFNEQFF. The CDR3 nucleotides read TGCGCCAGCAGCTTTCTGGGGCTAGCGGGGGGCCAATTCAATGAGCAGTTCTTC.

The genes are TRBV4-2 and TRBJ2-3; TRBD2 matches at 7 bases. V dropped 4 bases and J dropped 3; count of bases not matched to a gene: 16. The CDR3 extends over 18 amino acids. The V gene's germline CDR1 is LGHNA and CDR2 YNFKEQ. The CDR3 is CASSREAGGGLRTDTQYF. CDR3 DNA sequence: TGTGCCAGCAGCCGAGAGGCTGGGGGGGGGTTAAGGACAGATACGCAGTATTTT.

J is TRBJ2-5 and V is TRBV29-1; TRBD1 matches at 7 bases. Germline CDR1 and CDR2: SQVTM and ANQGSEA. The CDR3 contains 15 residues. J lost 0 bases, V lost 2 bases, and 6 bases had no gene match. The CDR3 loop reads CSVEWGQLYQETQYF. CDR3 in DNA: TGCAGCGTTGAATGGGGACAGTTGTACCAAGAGACCCAGTACTTC.

The J gene is TRBJ1-4, the V gene TRBV15; tentatively, D is TRBD1 (6 bases). This CDR3 has 16 amino acids. Trimming took 4 bases from V and 0 from J, leaving 12 bases between them. Looked up from germline, CDR1 is LNHNV and CDR2 is YYDKDF (reference sequence). The CDR3 is CATSKGQSATNEKLFF. DNA of the CDR3: TGTGCCACCAGCAAAGGACAGTCTGCAACTAATGAAAAACTGTTTTTT.

The chain is built from TRBV11-2 and TRBJ1-2, with 9 positions matching TRBD1. Germline values: CDR1 SGHAT, CDR2 FQNNGV. The CDR3 contains 16 residues. Trimming cost V 1 base and J 6 bases; bases outside gene matches: 9. CDR3 sequence (DNA): TGTGCCAGCAGCTTAGTTGGACAGGGGAATCTACATGGCTACACCTTC. It codes for CASSLVGQGNLHGYTF.

The chain is built from TRBV25-1 and TRBJ1-1; TRBD1 matches at 9 bases. Germline V gene lookup returns CDR1 MGHDK and CDR2 SYGVNS. J was trimmed by 3 bases and V by 9 bases; bases with no gene match: 5. CDR3 length: 13 amino acids. The CDR3 sequence is CASRTGEDTEAFF. CDR3 bases: TGTGCCAGTAGGACAGGGGAAGACACTGAAGCTTTCTTT.

The rearrangement uses TRBV4-1 and TRBJ1-1, with D possibly matching TRBD1 (6 bases). CDR1 is MGHRA and CDR2 is YSYEKL in the germline V gene. Deletions cut 3 bases from V and 4 bases from J, with 15 bases between. The CDR3 length is 15 residues. For the CDR3, the DNA is TGCGCCAGCAGCCACTCCGGACAGCGGAGCACTGAAGCTTTCTTT. It yields the protein CASSHSGQRSTEAFF.

V is TRBV11-2 and J is TRBJ2-7; 8 positions match TRBD1. The CDR3 totals 14 residues. The V and J ends lost 1 base and 6 bases, in that order; junction bases with no gene match: 5. CDR1 is SGHAT, CDR2 FQNNGV, per germline. CDR3 DNA sequence: TGTGCCAGCAGCTTAGGGACAGGGACCGTCGAGCAGTACTTC. Translated: CASSLGTGTVEQYF.

This chain connects TRBV6-5 to TRBJ2-3, with 10 bases that match TRBD2. CDR3 size: 15 residues. V lost 6 bases and J lost 1; bases outside the gene matches: 4. Germline V CDR1 and CDR2: MNHEY, SVGAGI. The CDR3 is CASRLAGDGTDTQYF. CDR3 coding DNA: TGTGCCAGCAGGCTAGCGGGGGACGGCACAGATACGCAGTATTTT.

In this sample, this clone turned up a few times. The rearrangement joins TRBV9 to TRBJ1-4; TRBD1 is a possible D gene (5 bases). From germline, CDR1 is SGDLS and CDR2 YYNGEE. Trimming cost V 0 bases and J 3 bases, with 9 bases left between them. CDR3 length: 15 amino acids. DNA for the CDR3: TGTGCCAGCAGCGTAGGAATAGGGGCTAATGAAAAACTGTTTTTT. Encoded protein: CASSVGIGANEKLFF.

The chain employs TRBV9 and TRBJ2-7, with 10 bases fitting TRBD2. CDR1 is SGDLS, CDR2 YYNGEE, per germline. This CDR3 is 16 amino acids long. After removal of 4 bases from V and 5 bases from J, the junction contained 12 bases not matched to a gene. CDR3 in DNA: TGTGCCAGCAGCCCCGGGAGCGGGGGGGCCGTCCACGAGCAGTACTTC. It specifies CASSPGSGGAVHEQYF.

This clone was seen only once. This chain joins TRBV18 and TRBJ1-4; no clear D. The V end was cut by 6 bases, the J end by 0 bases, with 11 bases between. Germline-derived CDR1 and CDR2 are KGHSH and LQKENI. This CDR3 has 15 residues. For the CDR3, the DNA is TGTGCCAGCTCCCCAGTCGGAGCAACTAATGAAAAACTGTTTTTT. This sequence encodes CASSPVGATNEKLFF.

This clone was observed a few times. The chain employs TRBV5-1 and TRBJ2-5; 7 bases are shared with TRBD1. This CDR3 comprises 14 residues. J lost 5 bases, V lost 0 bases, and 4 bases had no gene match. The germline V gene encodes CDR1 SGHRS and CDR2 YFSETQ. CDR3 DNA sequence: TGCGCCAGCAGCTTGGACAGGGGTCGGGAGACCCAGTACTTC. This gives the protein CASSLDRGRETQYF.

J is TRBJ2-7 and V is TRBV9; TRBD1 matches 8 bases. Germline loops: CDR1 SGDLS, CDR2 YYNGEE. This CDR3 has 15 residues. V shed 3 bases, J shed 3 bases, and the junction held 8 bases outside the gene matches. CDR3 sequence reads: CASSASGTGYYEQYF. The CDR3 bases are TGTGCCAGCAGCGCCTCCGGGACAGGCTACTACGAGCAGTACTTC. Looking up the rest from reference TRBV9 and TRBJ2-7 gives the full variable domain: DSGVTQTPKHLITATGQRVTLRCSPRSGDLSVYWYQQSLDQGLQFLIQYYNGEERAKGNILERFSAQQFPDLHSELNLSSLELGDSALYFCASSASGTGYYEQYFGPGTRLTVT.